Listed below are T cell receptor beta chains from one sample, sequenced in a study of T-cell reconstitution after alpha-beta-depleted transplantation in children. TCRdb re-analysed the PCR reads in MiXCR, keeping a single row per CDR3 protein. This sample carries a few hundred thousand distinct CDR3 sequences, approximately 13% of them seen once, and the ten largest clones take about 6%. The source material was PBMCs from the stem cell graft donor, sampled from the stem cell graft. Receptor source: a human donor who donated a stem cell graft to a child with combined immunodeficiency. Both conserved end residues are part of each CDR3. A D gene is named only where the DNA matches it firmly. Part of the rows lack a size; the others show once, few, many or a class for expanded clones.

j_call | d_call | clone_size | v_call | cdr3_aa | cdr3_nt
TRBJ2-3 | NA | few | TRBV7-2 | CASSFGAYGTDTQYF | TGTGCCAGCAGCTTTGGCGCGTATGGAACCGATACGCAGTATTTT
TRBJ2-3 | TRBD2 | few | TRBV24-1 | CATSDVGGRTDYGTDTQYF | TGTGCCACCAGTGATGTTGGCGGGAGGACGGACTATGGCACAGATACGCAGTATTTT
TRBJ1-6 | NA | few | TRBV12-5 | CASGFNSREDTYNSPLHF | TGTGCTAGTGGTTTTAATTCCAGGGAGGACACCTATAATTCACCCCTCCACTTT
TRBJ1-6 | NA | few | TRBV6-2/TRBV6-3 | CASRTGLSPLHF | TGTGCCAGCAGAACGGGACTTTCACCCCTCCACTTT
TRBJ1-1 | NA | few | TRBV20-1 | CSAREMVMNTEAFF | TGCAGTGCTAGGGAGATGGTGATGAACACTGAAGCTTTCTTT
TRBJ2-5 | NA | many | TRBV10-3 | CAISEPGSQETQYF | TGTGCCATCAGTGAGCCGGGATCCCAAGAGACCCAGTACTTC
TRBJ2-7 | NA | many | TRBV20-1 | CSAPDSPTSYEQYF | TGCAGTGCCCCCGACTCGCCGACCTCCTACGAGCAGTACTTC
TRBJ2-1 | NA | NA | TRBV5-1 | CASSLVSAGSYYNEQFF | TGCGCCAGCAGCCTGGTGTCGGCAGGCTCCTATTACAATGAGCAGTTCTTC
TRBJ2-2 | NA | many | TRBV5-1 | CASSLTAGSGELFF | TGCGCCAGCAGCTTGACAGCAGGGTCCGGGGAGCTGTTTTTT
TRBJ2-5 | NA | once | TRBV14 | CASRPWTANQETQYF | TGTGCCAGCAGACCCTGGACAGCAAACCAAGAGACCCAGTACTTC
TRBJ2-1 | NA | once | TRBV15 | CATSRERGSYSEQFF | TGTGCCACCAGCAGAGAGCGGGGCTCCTACAGTGAGCAGTTCTTC
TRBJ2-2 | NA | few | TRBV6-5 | CASSYRVEGTGELFF | TGTGCCAGCAGTTACCGGGTTGAGGGCACCGGGGAGCTGTTTTTT
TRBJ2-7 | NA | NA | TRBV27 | CASSWTRAYEQYF | TGTGCCAGCAGTTGGACGCGCGCCTACGAGCAGTACTTC
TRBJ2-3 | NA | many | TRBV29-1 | CSVEAWGTDTQYF | TGCAGCGTTGAAGCCTGGGGCACAGATACGCAGTATTTT
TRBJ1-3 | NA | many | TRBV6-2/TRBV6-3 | CASSRGHRSGNTIYF | TGTGCCAGCAGCCGAGGTCACCGCTCTGGAAACACCATATATTTT
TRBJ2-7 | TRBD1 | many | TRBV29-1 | CSGRTGVNEQYF | TGCAGCGGCCGGACAGGGGTTAACGAGCAGTACTTC
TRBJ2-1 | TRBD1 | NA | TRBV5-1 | CASSSGQGAWNEQFF | TGCGCCAGCAGCTCAGGACAGGGGGCGTGGAATGAGCAGTTCTTC
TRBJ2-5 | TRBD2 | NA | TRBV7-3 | CASSLLPGGPGGETQYF | TGTGCCAGCAGCTTACTTCCGGGAGGGCCGGGGGGAGAGACCCAGTACTTC
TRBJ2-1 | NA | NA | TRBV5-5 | CASSLGRDHAGQFF | TGTGCCAGCAGCTTGGGTCGGGATCACGCTGGGCAGTTCTTC
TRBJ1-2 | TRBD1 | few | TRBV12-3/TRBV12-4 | CASQGDRRLYGYTF | TGTGCCAGCCAGGGGGACAGGCGACTTTATGGCTACACCTTC
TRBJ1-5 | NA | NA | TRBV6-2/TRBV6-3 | CASSYRRHLSNQPQHF | TGTGCCAGCAGTTACCGTAGACACCTTAGCAATCAGCCCCAGCATTTT
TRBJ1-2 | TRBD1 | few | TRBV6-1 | CASSAGTGGSYGYTF | TGTGCCAGCAGTGCCGGGACAGGGGGTTCCTATGGCTACACCTTC
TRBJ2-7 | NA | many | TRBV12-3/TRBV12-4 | CASSLGHSYEQYF | TGTGCCAGCAGTTTAGGGCACTCCTACGAGCAGTACTTC
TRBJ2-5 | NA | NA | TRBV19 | CASTRRVGGLQETQYF | TGTGCCAGTACTAGGAGGGTTGGCGGACTACAAGAGACCCAGTACTTC
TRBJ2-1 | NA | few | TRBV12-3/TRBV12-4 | CASSFGQSYNEQFF | TGTGCCAGCAGTTTCGGTCAATCCTACAATGAGCAGTTCTTC
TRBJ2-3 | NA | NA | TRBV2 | CASNWDAQYTQYF | TGTGCCAGCAATTGGGACGCACAATATACGCAGTATTTT
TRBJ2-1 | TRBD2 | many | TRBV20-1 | CSARDGTSGGLDEQFF | TGCAGTGCTAGAGATGGGACTAGCGGGGGACTCGATGAGCAGTTCTTC
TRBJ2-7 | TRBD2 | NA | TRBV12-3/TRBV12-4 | CASSPGLAGGVEQYF | TGTGCCAGCAGCCCGGGACTAGCGGGGGGCGTGGAGCAGTACTTC
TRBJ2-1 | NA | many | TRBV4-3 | CASSQEYHLSDEQFF | TGCGCCAGCAGCCAAGAGTACCATCTATCGGATGAGCAGTTCTTC
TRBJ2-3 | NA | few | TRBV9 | CASSARDGTQYF | TGTGCCAGCAGCGCCCGCGACGGTACGCAGTATTTT